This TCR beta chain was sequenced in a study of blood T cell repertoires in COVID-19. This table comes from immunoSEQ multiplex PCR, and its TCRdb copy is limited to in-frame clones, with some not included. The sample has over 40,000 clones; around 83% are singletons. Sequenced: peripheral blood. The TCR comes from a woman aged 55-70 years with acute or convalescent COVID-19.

The CDR3 coding sequence is TGCGCCAGCAGCTTGATCATGTCGTCACCGAGCTCCTACGAGCAGTACTTC. It is translated as CASSLIMSSPSSYEQYF. This chain uses TRBV5-1 with TRBJ2-7, with no clear D. The germline V and J ends were trimmed by 1 base and 0 bases, with 17 bases remaining between them. The CDR3 covers 17 residues. CDR1 is SGHRS, CDR2 YFSETQ, per germline.